The clone carrying this T cell receptor (beta chain) was seen a few times. The antigen is not known. Germline CDR1 LGHNA, CDR2 YNFKEQ. The CDR3 length is 16 residues. The V and J ends lost 2 bases and 2 bases, in that order; junction bases with no gene match: 6. These data originate in a study of T-cell reconstitution after alpha-beta-depleted transplantation in children. The study's findings and limits: Reported findings indicate that, about two months after transplant, alpha-beta T cells came from several hundred expanded clones, which were derived from non-depleted graft cells.

Unique molecular identifiers were used to barcode this TCRbeta library. TCRdb redid the calling of the PCR reads with MiXCR, one entry per CDR3 protein. This sample has roughly 400,000 distinct CDR3 sequences, with around two fifths found just once. This chain joins TRBV4-2 and TRBJ2-5; TRBD2 matches at 9 bases. The clonotype was recovered from a girl between 2 and 10 years old with aplastic anemia, due to receive a stem cell transplant. The sequencing here drew on PBMCs, taken before TCRalphabeta/CD19-depleted stem cell transplant. CDR3 region: CASSQNVAGGQETQYF. Here the CDR3 DNA reads TGTGCCAGCAGCCAAAACGTCGCGGGAGGGCAAGAGACCCAGTACTTC.